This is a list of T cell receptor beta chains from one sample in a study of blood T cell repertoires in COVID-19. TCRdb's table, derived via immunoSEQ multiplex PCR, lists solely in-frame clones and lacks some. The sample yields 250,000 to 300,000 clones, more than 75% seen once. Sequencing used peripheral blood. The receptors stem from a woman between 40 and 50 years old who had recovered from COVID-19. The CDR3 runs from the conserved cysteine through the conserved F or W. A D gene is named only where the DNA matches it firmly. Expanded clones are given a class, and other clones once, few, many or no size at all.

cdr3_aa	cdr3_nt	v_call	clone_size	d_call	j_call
CASSYSGGGNTEAFF	TGTGCCAGCAGTTACTCCGGGGGAGGGAACACTGAAGCTTTCTTT	TRBV6-6	.	.	TRBJ1-1
CASSWDRGRKGQPQHF	TGTGCCAGCAGTTGGGACAGGGGGCGAAAGGGTCAGCCCCAGCATTTT	TRBV28	.	TRBD1	TRBJ1-5
CASSPGRNYGYTF	TGTGCCAGCAGCCCAGGGCGTAACTATGGCTACACCTTC	TRBV6-5	.	.	TRBJ1-2
CASSGSGKSTDTQYF	TGTGCCAGCAGTGGTAGCGGCAAGAGCACAGATACGCAGTATTTT	TRBV25-1	once	.	TRBJ2-3
CASTRGGANVLTF	TGTGCCAGCACCCGGGGTGGGGCCAACGTCCTGACTTTC	TRBV2	few	.	TRBJ2-6
CATSGGGEAFF	TGTGCCACCAGTGGGGGAGGGGAGGCTTTCTTT	TRBV24-1	.	.	TRBJ1-1
CASSLGAGGGSNEQFF	TGTGCCAGCAGCTTAGGGGCCGGCGGGGGGTCCAATGAGCAGTTCTTC	TRBV11-2	.	TRBD2	TRBJ2-1
CAISEGLTPNYGYTF	TGTGCCATCAGTGAGGGGCTCACCCCCAACTATGGCTACACCTTC	TRBV10-3	.	.	TRBJ1-2
CASSSSTGEAYEQYF	TGCGCCAGCAGCTCATCCACAGGGGAGGCCTACGAGCAGTACTTC	TRBV5-1	.	.	TRBJ2-7
CASSLGQGTQYF	TGCGCCAGCAGCTTGGGGCAGGGGACCCAGTACTTC	TRBV5-1	.	.	TRBJ2-5